The 31 T cell receptor beta chains listed next were all sequenced from one sample in a study of CD8 T cells in ankylosing spondylitis. Each CDR3 protein gets one entry after TCRdb re-called the 5' RACE reads with MiXCR. The table lists roughly 230,000 distinct CDR3 sequences, over 15% of them singletons. Material for sequencing was blood, either unsorted or a sorted T cell fraction (not recorded which). The receptors were sampled from a male donor with ankylosing spondylitis or in good health (not recorded which).

This sequence joins TRBV4-1 and TRBJ1-5; TRBD1 might be the D (6 bases). CDR3 length equals 15 residues. Germline V lookup: CDR1 MGHRA, CDR2 YSYEKL. The V end was cut by 1 base, the J end by 3 bases, with 10 bases between. CDR3 region: CASSQVEGDNQPQHF. The CDR3, as DNA: TGCGCCAGCAGCCAAGTTGAGGGGGACAATCAGCCCCAGCATTTT.

This clonotype showed up just a few times. The genes are TRBV27 and TRBJ2-7, with 8 bases matching TRBD2. V shed 0 bases, J shed 3 bases, and the junction held 4 bases outside the gene matches. Germline V gene lookup returns CDR1 MNHEY and CDR2 SMNVEV (reference sequence). The CDR3 is 15 amino acids. The CDR3 sequence: CASSLSSGVSYEQYF. The DNA of the CDR3 is TGTGCCAGCAGTTTATCTAGCGGGGTCAGCTACGAGCAGTACTTC.

This chain connects TRBV27 to TRBJ2-7; D perhaps matches TRBD1 (6 bases). V shed 6 bases and J shed 3 bases, with 12 bases lying between them. From germline, CDR1 is MNHEY and CDR2 SMNVEV (reference sequence). The CDR3 loop spans 13 amino acids. DNA for the CDR3: TGTGCCAGCAGCTATGGGACATACTACGAGCAGTACTTC. Protein sequence: CASSYGTYYEQYF.

The chain recombines TRBV3-1 with TRBJ2-7, with TRBD1 matching 9 bases. There are 16 residues in the CDR3. Germline values: CDR1 LGHDT, CDR2 YNNKEL (reference sequence). J lost 5 bases, V lost 1 base, and 9 bases had no gene match. The CDR3 DNA is TGTGCCAGCAGCCAAGGAGAGGACAGGGGAATCCACGAGCAGTACTTC. Amino acid sequence: CASSQGEDRGIHEQYF.

The genes are TRBV2 and TRBJ2-5; the D call may be TRBD1 or TRBD2 (5 bases each). V lost 8 bases to trimming and J lost 2 bases, with 12 bases between them. The CDR3 contains 13 residues. From germline, CDR1 is SNHLY and CDR2 FYNNEI. This CDR3 is CASWGRVQETQYF. The CDR3 DNA follows: TGTGCCAGCTGGGGACGAGTACAAGAGACCCAGTACTTC.

The J gene is TRBJ2-1, the V gene TRBV12-3 or TRBV12-4, with a possible D match to TRBD1 (6 bases). The ends were cut back, 7 bases at V and 5 bases at J, with 18 bases in the middle. The CDR3 spans 15 residues. CDR3 bases: TGTGCCAGCACCGTGACAGGTTTGTTCAACAATGAGCAGTTCTTC. Translation: CASTVTGLFNNEQFF.

This clonotype has more than one count but fewer than ten. The CDR3 region has the DNA TGCAGTGCTCCCGGGGTAGGCGGCTACACCTTC. As protein: CSAPGVGGYTF. The chain couples TRBV20-1 to TRBJ1-2; D is undetermined. Germline CDR1 reads DFQATT; CDR2 reads SNEGSKA (reference sequence). CDR3 size: 11 residues. Between the trimmed V and J ends, which lost 5 bases and 8 bases, there was a span of 12 bases.

This clonotype came up many times. The chain carries TRBV27 and TRBJ2-1, with a tentative D call TRBD1 (6 bases). CDR3 size: 16 residues. V was pared by 7 bases and J by 4 bases, with 20 bases between. From germline, CDR1 is MNHEY and CDR2 SMNVEV (reference sequence). CDR3 sequence reads: CASTLTGWDTYNEQFF. DNA for the CDR3: TGTGCCAGCACCCTAACCGGATGGGACACTTACAATGAGCAGTTCTTC.

This clonotype turned up a few times. The V and J genes are TRBV20-1 and TRBJ2-7; D is unclear. This CDR3 spans 12 amino acids. V was shortened by 3 bases and J by 1 base, with 7 bases between the two germline ends. CDR1 DFQATT and CDR2 SNEGSKA come from the germline V gene (reference sequence). The CDR3 bases are TGCAGTGCTAGGGTGGGTTCCTACGAGCAGTACTTC. It encodes CSARVGSYEQYF.

This clonotype was seen only a few times. The V gene is TRBV12-3 or TRBV12-4, the J gene TRBJ1-3; the D is unclear. Between the trimmed V and J ends, which lost 6 bases and 4 bases, there was a span of 7 bases. This CDR3 region has 12 residues. The CDR3, as DNA: TGTGCCAGCAGCTACGGAGGAAACACCATATATTTT. Amino acid sequence: CASSYGGNTIYF.

This clonotype was detected a few times. The genes are TRBV5-1 and TRBJ2-2; TRBD2 matches 16 bases. The CDR3 runs to 18 residues. V trimming: 3 bases; J trimming: 4 bases; junction bases outside the gene matches: 6. Per germline, CDR1 SGHRS and CDR2 YFSETQ. The CDR3 DNA follows: TGCGCCAGCAGCTGGGGACTAGCGGGAGGGCCTGGCACCGGGGAGCTGTTTTTT. It codes for CASSWGLAGGPGTGELFF.

In this sample, this clonotype turned up many times. This rearrangement joins TRBV7-2 to TRBJ2-7; 7 bases line up with TRBD2. The V gene's germline CDR1 is SGHTA and CDR2 FQGNSA. The length of the CDR3 is 14 residues. V lost 1 base, J lost 2 bases, and 2 bases stayed unmatched. The DNA of the CDR3 is TGTGCCAGCAGCTTAGTAACTAGCGCCTACGAGCAGTACTTC. Its translation: CASSLVTSAYEQYF.

A word on this clonotype: Possible read error: a much larger clone is one base away. The gene calls are TRBV27 and TRBJ1-1; perhaps TRBD1 as D (5 bases). The length of the CDR3 is 14 residues. Germline CDR1 reads MNHEY; CDR2 reads SMNVEV (reference sequence). The DNA for the CDR3 is TGTGCCAGCAGTTTATCGACAGAGAACAGTGAAGCTTTCTTT. It translates to CASSLSTENSEAFF.

The chain combines TRBV29-1 with TRBJ2-2; 11 nucleotides line up with TRBD2. Germline assignment: CDR1 SQVTM and CDR2 ANQGSEA. CDR3 size: 15 residues. Losses at the gene ends were 7 bases for V and 3 bases for J; bases not matched to a gene: 7. The CDR3 nucleotides read TGCAGCGCCCGGACTAGCGGGTACTACACCGGGGAGCTGTTTTTT. Its translation: CSARTSGYYTGELFF.

This sequence joins TRBV7-9 and TRBJ1-1, with D perhaps matching TRBD1 (5 bases). This CDR3 contains 14 residues. Germline loops: CDR1 SEHNR, CDR2 FQNEAQ (reference sequence). With 3 bases removed from V and 1 base from J, the gap between germline ends came to 9 bases. This CDR3 reads CASSLPGQNTEAFF. The CDR3 DNA sequence: TGTGCCAGCAGCTTGCCGGGGCAGAACACTGAAGCTTTCTTT.

This clonotype came up a few times. Its ends do not fully match the called genes, so a read error is possible. This chain connects TRBV7-7 to TRBJ2-3, with TRBD2 matching over 8 bases. The CDR3 sequence is 16 residues long. Germline CDR1 and CDR2: SSHAT and FNYEAQ (reference sequence). CDR3 bases: TGTGCTAGCAGCTTAACCACGGGAGGGTCGGCAGATACGCAGTATTTT. Amino acids: CASSLTTGGSADTQYF.

This clonotype has more than one count but fewer than ten. The V call is TRBV12-3 or TRBV12-4, the J call TRBJ1-3, with D unresolved. V lost 0 bases and J 0 bases, leaving 6 bases between the germline ends. The CDR3 extends over 15 amino acids. This chain's CDR3 is CASSLAADSGNTIYF. Written as DNA, the CDR3 is TGTGCCAGCAGTTTAGCGGCAGACTCTGGAAACACCATATATTTT.

This clonotype was detected only a few times. In nucleotides, the CDR3 is TGCGCCAGCAGCTTGGTAGGGCCTAGCACAGATACGCAGTATTTT. It translates to CASSLVGPSTDTQYF. The chain links TRBV5-1 to TRBJ2-3; no clear D. The ends were cut back, 0 bases at V and 0 bases at J, with 8 bases in the middle. There are 15 residues in the CDR3. Germline V gene data show CDR1 as SGHRS and CDR2 as YFSETQ.

This clonotype was seen repeatedly, ten times or more. The gene calls are TRBV7-2 and TRBJ2-5, with D possibly being TRBD1 (6 bases). Looked up from germline, CDR1 is SGHTA and CDR2 is FQGNSA. The CDR3 spans 14 residues. V was trimmed by 5 bases and J by 9 bases, leaving 19 bases between them. The CDR3 coding sequence is TGTGCCAGCAGCCCTGAACAGGGCTTGGTTTCCCAGTACTTC. It codes for CASSPEQGLVSQYF.

The chain couples TRBV9 to TRBJ2-7, with D possibly matching TRBD2 (6 bases). The CDR3 sequence is 15 residues long. V was pared by 0 bases and J by 1 base, with 11 bases between. CDR1 is SGDLS and CDR2 is YYNGEE in the germline V gene. The CDR3 loop is CASSVGGGYSYEQYF. CDR3 coding DNA: TGTGCCAGCAGCGTAGGCGGAGGGTATTCCTACGAGCAGTACTTC.

Comment on this clonotype: Being one base from a much bigger clone, this may be a read error. The chain uses TRBV9 and TRBJ1-2, with D possibly matching TRBD1 (6 bases). Per the germline V gene, CDR1 is SGDLS and CDR2 is YYNGEE. V was clipped by 7 bases and J by 10 bases, with 17 bases between them. The CDR3 runs to 12 residues. The CDR3 sequence: CASGPTQGIYTF. The CDR3 bases are TGTGCCAGCGGCCCAACACAGGGAATCTACACCTTC.

The gene calls are TRBV6-5 and TRBJ2-7; 7 bases match TRBD1. The CDR3 covers 14 residues. Germline loops: CDR1 MNHEY, CDR2 SVGAGI. J lost 0 bases, V lost 4 bases, and 3 bases had no gene match. The CDR3 reads CASSSRTGSYEQYF. CDR3 sequence (DNA): TGTGCCAGCAGTTCCAGGACAGGCTCCTACGAGCAGTACTTC.

The chain has TRBV9 and TRBJ2-1; 7 bases match TRBD2. There are 16 residues in the CDR3. J lost 7 bases, V lost 6 bases, and 16 bases had no gene match. Germline V gene lookup returns CDR1 SGDLS and CDR2 YYNGEE. The CDR3 coding sequence is TGTGCCAGCACGGAGGGGACCGGGACTACTGAAAATGAGCAGTTCTTC. It translates to CASTEGTGTTENEQFF.

This clonotype was seen a handful of times. The V gene is TRBV27, the J gene TRBJ2-7; TRBD1 matches at 7 bases. The CDR3 consists of 14 residues. The V and J ends lost 5 bases and 2 bases, in that order; junction bases with no gene match: 6. In germline, CDR1 is MNHEY, CDR2 SMNVEV (reference sequence). CDR3 amino acids: CASSPRQGPYEQYF. Written as DNA, the CDR3 is TGTGCCAGCAGTCCCCGACAGGGACCCTACGAGCAGTACTTC.

This clonotype was seen a few times. V usage is TRBV29-1 and J usage is TRBJ2-7; 7 bases agree with TRBD2. CDR3 length: 15 amino acids. Germline CDR1 and CDR2: SQVTM and ANQGSEA. The V segment lost 1 base and the J segment 6 bases; nucleotides outside the gene matches: 12. CDR3 region: CSVEVGVAGVGEQYF. The CDR3 coding sequence is TGCAGCGTTGAAGTAGGAGTCGCGGGGGTCGGCGAGCAGTACTTC.

The CDR3 loop is CSVEYSGRVLNEQFF. The CDR3 nucleotides read TGCAGCGTTGAGTATAGCGGGAGGGTCCTTAATGAGCAGTTCTTC. J is TRBJ2-1 and V is TRBV29-1; 11 nucleotides agree with TRBD2. J gave up 7 bases and V 3 bases, and 8 bases lay outside the gene matches. Germline loops: CDR1 SQVTM, CDR2 ANQGSEA. The CDR3 contains 15 residues.

This sequence joins TRBV6-5 and TRBJ2-1, with D unclear. The length of the CDR3 is 14 residues. The V end was cut by 2 bases, the J end by 6 bases, with 11 bases between. Germline CDR1 and CDR2: MNHEY and SVGAGI. CDR3: CASSYGPWGNEQFF. CDR3 DNA: TGTGCCAGCAGTTACGGGCCCTGGGGCAATGAGCAGTTCTTC.

This clonotype came up many times. The CDR3 coding sequence is TGCGCCAGCAGCCAAGGGACAGTTAACACTGAAGCTTTCTTT. Amino acids: CASSQGTVNTEAFF. This rearrangement joins TRBV4-1 to TRBJ1-1; a possible D gene is TRBD1 (6 bases). CDR1 MGHRA and CDR2 YSYEKL come from the germline V gene. The CDR3 contains 14 residues. V lost 1 base to trimming and J lost 2 bases, with 8 bases between them.

This clonotype has more than one count but fewer than ten. The chain joins TRBV3-1 to TRBJ2-2; D is unclear. Germline V gene lookup returns CDR1 LGHDT and CDR2 YNNKEL (reference sequence). Trimming cost V 8 bases and J 4 bases, with 11 bases left between them. The CDR3 runs to 13 residues. In DNA form, the CDR3 reads TGTGCCAGCGCGATGGCTGTCACCGGGGAGCTGTTTTTT. This translates into CASAMAVTGELFF.

The rearrangement uses TRBV5-6 and TRBJ2-7; D is undetermined. V lost 2 bases to trimming and J lost 2 bases, with 8 bases between them. CDR3 size: 13 residues. Germline CDR1 SGHDT, CDR2 YYEEEE. As DNA, the CDR3 is TGTGCCAGCAGCTTCACACAGACCTACGAGCAGTACTTC. Translated, it gives CASSFTQTYEQYF.

The gene calls are TRBV5-5 and TRBJ2-5; 13 bases agree with TRBD2. Germline values: CDR1 SGHKS, CDR2 YYEKEE (reference sequence). V was pared by 0 bases and J by 5 bases, with 4 bases of the junction left unmatched. This CDR3 spans 16 amino acids. The CDR3 coding sequence is TGTGCCAGCAGCTTGGGTTGGGGACTAGCGGGGGAGACCCAGTACTTC. Translated, it gives CASSLGWGLAGETQYF.